The 31 T cell receptor beta chains in this list originate from one sample, sequenced in a study of CD8+CD57+ T cells in acquired aplastic anemia. CDR3 and TCR beta VDJ profiling relied on genomic DNA as the template. One entry per CDR3 protein, called by TCRdb with MiXCR from the reads. Here the sample spans some 120,000 distinct CDR3 sequences, approximately 40% being singletons. The sequenced patients had an expansion of CD8+CD57+ cells seen by flow cytometry. The specimen sequenced was sorted CD4+, CD8+, or CD8+CD57+ T cells (not recorded which) from PBMCs. The receptors stem from a human donor with aplastic anemia.

The chain joins TRBV14 to TRBJ1-2; no clear D gene. Looked up from germline, CDR1 is SGHDN and CDR2 is FVKESK. The CDR3 loop spans 13 amino acids. V lost 0 bases and J 4 bases, leaving 6 bases between the germline ends. The CDR3 sequence is CASSQETAYGYTF. In DNA, the CDR3 is TGTGCCAGCAGCCAAGAAACAGCCTATGGCTACACCTTC.

The chain joins TRBV10-3 to TRBJ2-6, with D maybe TRBD1 (5 bases). The CDR3 has 16 amino acids. The germline V and J ends were trimmed by 2 bases and 1 base, with 9 bases remaining between them. Germline CDR1 and CDR2: ENHRY and SYGVKD. The CDR3 sequence: CAISETQGSGANVLTF. CDR3 coding DNA: TGTGCCATCAGTGAGACCCAGGGTTCTGGGGCCAACGTCCTGACTTTC.

In its sample, this clonotype was seen many times. This chain joins TRBV10-1 and TRBJ2-7; D gene unclear. Germline values: CDR1 WNHNN, CDR2 SYGVQD (reference sequence). Deletions cut 5 bases from V and 2 bases from J, with 7 bases between. The CDR3 is made up of 12 amino acids. CDR3 region: CASSNSAYEQYF. CDR3 sequence (DNA): TGCGCCAGCAGTAACAGCGCCTACGAGCAGTACTTC.

The chain is built from TRBV19 and TRBJ1-3; 7 nucleotides agree with TRBD1. Germline V lookup: CDR1 LNHDA, CDR2 SQIVND (reference sequence). The CDR3 contains 13 residues. The ends lost 10 bases at V and 4 bases at J; junction bases unmatched: 7. CDR3 sequence reads: CATATGTGNTIYF. The CDR3 region has the DNA TGTGCCACTGCGACAGGGACCGGAAACACCATATATTTT.

The chain carries TRBV30 and TRBJ2-5, with TRBD2 as a possible D gene (6 bases). V shed 3 bases and J shed 1 base, with 18 bases lying between them. This CDR3 spans 16 amino acids. CDR1 is GTSNPN, CDR2 SVGIG, per germline (reference sequence). CDR3 coding DNA: TGTGCCTGGAGAGTTGGGCCTCGGGGGTCCCAAGAGACCCAGTACTTC. Translated: CAWRVGPRGSQETQYF. Using reference TRBV30 and TRBJ2-5 for the parts outside the CDR3, the full variable domain is SQTIHQWPATLVQPVGSPLSLECTVEGTSNPNLYWYRQAAGRGLQLLFYSVGIGQISSEVPQNLSASRPQDRQFILSSKKLLLSDSGFYLCAWRVGPRGSQETQYFGPGTRLLVL.

The chain links TRBV20-1 to TRBJ1-1, with 10 bases aligning to TRBD1. This CDR3 has 14 residues. Germline V lookup: CDR1 DFQATT, CDR2 SNEGSKA (reference sequence). J was trimmed by 4 bases and V by 6 bases; bases with no gene match: 8. CDR3 bases: TGCAGTGCCAAGGTGACAGGGGGCATCACTGAAGCTTTCTTT. Translated, it gives CSAKVTGGITEAFF.

At least ten counts were recorded for this clonotype. V is TRBV19 and J is TRBJ2-3; D possibly corresponds to TRBD2 (6 bases). V gave up 2 bases and J gave up 1 base, with 16 bases separating them. Germline CDR1 reads LNHDA; CDR2 reads SQIVND (reference sequence). The CDR3 runs to 17 residues. CDR3 nucleotide sequence: TGTGCCAGTAGTATAATAGGCTTTGGCGGGGGCACAGATACGCAGTATTTT. It encodes CASSIIGFGGGTDTQYF.

This clonotype was picked up many times. One junction end disagrees with the germline gene, perhaps due to a read error. The V call is TRBV7-7, the J call TRBJ2-5, with TRBD1 matching over 10 bases. The CDR3 extends over 16 amino acids. In germline, CDR1 is SSHAT, CDR2 FNYEAQ (reference sequence). The DNA of the CDR3 is TGTGCTAGCAGCTTTAGACAGGGGGCCCCTCAAGAGACCCAGTACTTC. Translating it yields CASSFRQGAPQETQYF.

The chain joins TRBV7-2 to TRBJ1-6; a weak D match, TRBD1 (5 bases). The CDR3 has 15 residues. CDR1 is SGHTA, CDR2 FQGNSA, per germline. Trimming cost V 3 bases and J 4 bases, with 10 bases left between them. The CDR3 protein is CASSFEGPYNSPLHF. In DNA, the CDR3 is TGTGCCAGCAGCTTTGAGGGACCGTATAATTCACCCCTCCACTTT.

This chain links TRBV2 with TRBJ2-7; D not certain. Germline values: CDR1 SNHLY, CDR2 FYNNEI. This CDR3 has 12 residues. Trimming pared 1 base from V and 4 bases from J, leaving 5 bases between. The CDR3 loop reads CASSEGPYEQYF. The CDR3 DNA follows: TGTGCCAGCAGTGAAGGTCCGTACGAGCAGTACTTC. Using reference TRBV2 and TRBJ2-7 for the parts outside the CDR3, the full variable domain is EPEVTQTPSHQVTQMGQEVILRCVPISNHLYFYWYRQILGQKVEFLVSFYNNEISEKSEIFDDQFSVERPDGSNFTLKIRSTKLEDSAMYFCASSEGPYEQYFGPGTRLTVT.

The chain combines TRBV10-3 with TRBJ1-3; perhaps TRBD1 as D (6 bases). Germline V gene lookup returns CDR1 ENHRY and CDR2 SYGVKD. This CDR3 region has 13 residues. The V and J ends lost 5 bases and 8 bases respectively, with 13 bases between them. The CDR3 loop reads CAISFREGDTIYF. The DNA of the CDR3 is TGTGCCATCAGTTTCAGGGAGGGGGACACCATATATTTT.

Notes on this clonotype: A read error is possible here, since a much larger clone lies one base away. The genes are TRBV12-5 and TRBJ1-2; the match to TRBD1 covers 10 bases. The CDR3 length is 18 residues. Germline CDR1 is LGHNT and CDR2 is FRNRAP. The V segment lost 2 bases and the J segment 5 bases; nucleotides outside the gene matches: 14. CDR3 bases: TGTGCTAGTGGTTTGATACCGGGACAGGGGTTGGAGGGGTATGGCTACACCTTC. This translates into CASGLIPGQGLEGYGYTF.

Remarks on this clonotype: This may be a read error, as it is one base from a much larger clone. The rearrangement joins TRBV3-1 to TRBJ1-6, with no clear D. The V and J ends lost 4 bases and 10 bases respectively, with 11 bases between them. Per germline, CDR1 LGHDT and CDR2 YNNKEL (reference sequence). The CDR3 sequence is 13 residues long. The CDR3 DNA is TGTGCCAGCAGCCCTTCAGAGAACTCACCCCTCCACTTT. This sequence encodes CASSPSENSPLHF. Full variable domain (rest looked up from reference TRBV3-1 and TRBJ1-6): DTAVSQTPKYLVTQMGNDKSIKCEQNLGHDTMYWYKQDSKKFLKIMFSYNNKELIINETVPNRFSPKSPDKAHLNLHINSLELGDSAVYFCASSPSENSPLHFGNGTRLTVT.

The chain joins TRBV19 to TRBJ2-7; 8 nucleotides agree with TRBD1. Germline V CDR1 and CDR2: LNHDA, SQIVND (reference sequence). V dropped 8 bases and J dropped 3; count of bases not matched to a gene: 3. The CDR3 spans 12 residues. The CDR3 bases are TGTGCCAGTCACAGGGGGTACTACGAGCAGTACTTC. It encodes CASHRGYYEQYF.

A note on this clonotype: A much larger clone differs from this one at a single base, so this may be a read error. V and J are TRBV7-2 and TRBJ2-2, with TRBD2 matching 9 bases. Per the germline V gene, CDR1 is SGHTA and CDR2 is FQGNSA. The CDR3 consists of 17 residues. V was clipped by 1 base and J by 2 bases; unmatched bases: 5. The CDR3 coding sequence is TGTGCCAGCAGCTTAGTGGCACTAGCGGGCAACACCGGGGAGCTGTTTTTT. It translates to CASSLVALAGNTGELFF.

This clonotype was found many times. A much larger clone lies one base from this, so it may be a read error. The rearrangement uses TRBV10-3 and TRBJ2-2; D not resolved. This CDR3 spans 14 amino acids. The germline V gene encodes CDR1 ENHRY and CDR2 SYGVKD. The CDR3 loop is CAIGESFVAGELFF. In nucleotides, the CDR3 is TGTGCCATCGGTGAGTCGTTTGTGGCCGGGGAGCTGTTTTTT.

This clonotype was observed many times. J is TRBJ2-3 and V is TRBV7-2; 12 bases match TRBD2. CDR1 SGHTA and CDR2 FQGNSA come from the germline V gene. CDR3 size: 16 residues. Trimming removed 5 bases from V and 5 bases from J; junction bases left unmatched: 8. CDR3 DNA: TGTGCCAGCAGCACCACTAGCGGGGGGTTGGTAGATACGCAGTATTTT. It specifies CASSTTSGGLVDTQYF.

V is TRBV20-1 and J is TRBJ2-7; 8 bases match TRBD1. Germline CDR1 is DFQATT and CDR2 is SNEGSKA (reference sequence). The CDR3 is made up of 13 amino acids. V dropped 5 bases and J dropped 0; count of bases not matched to a gene: 3. CDR3 region: CSARTGSSYEQYV. CDR3 nucleotide sequence: TGCAGTGCTCGGACAGGGAGCTCCTACGAGCAGTACGTC.

This clonotype appeared a few times. The rearrangement links TRBV6-1 to TRBJ1-4; D remains ambiguous. Trimming removed 2 bases at V and 5 bases at J, with 9 bases between. The CDR3 is 14 amino acids. Germline V gives CDR1 MNHNS, CDR2 SASEGT. The CDR3 coding sequence is TGTGCCAGCAGTGAACGTGAGCGGAATGAAAAACTGTTTTTT. It specifies CASSERERNEKLFF.

This chain links TRBV6-1 with TRBJ2-4; D may match TRBD1 or TRBD2 (6 bases each). The CDR3 sequence is 15 residues long. Germline V gives CDR1 MNHNS, CDR2 SASEGT. V lost 5 bases and J 0 bases, leaving 11 bases between the germline ends. The CDR3 DNA reads as TGTGCCAGCAGTAAAGGGGGGAAAGCCAAAAACATTCAGTACTTC. The encoded protein is CASSKGGKAKNIQYF.

The chain employs TRBV2 and TRBJ2-2; D may be TRBD2 (6 bases). CDR1 SNHLY and CDR2 FYNNEI come from the germline V gene. The CDR3 runs to 13 residues. Trimming pared 8 bases from V and 4 bases from J, leaving 11 bases between. The CDR3 DNA reads TGTGCCAGCCGAGCGGGTGCCACCGGGGAGCTGTTTTTT. Its protein product is CASRAGATGELFF.

The chain joins TRBV10-3 to TRBJ1-3, with D possibly matching TRBD1 (5 bases). V shed 0 bases and J shed 0 bases, with 12 bases lying between them. There are 17 residues in the CDR3. Germline CDR1 and CDR2: ENHRY and SYGVKD. CDR3 region: CAISESQGVLSGNTIYF. For the CDR3, the DNA is TGTGCCATCAGTGAGTCCCAAGGGGTCCTCTCTGGAAACACCATATATTTT.

As for this clonotype: This may be a read error, as it is one base from a much larger clone. The chain combines TRBV5-1 with TRBJ2-1; 9 bases fit TRBD1. The germline gives CDR1 SGHRS, CDR2 YFSETQ. The CDR3 loop spans 16 amino acids. CDR3 loop: CASSPEPGQGNNGQFF. As DNA, the CDR3 is TGCGCCAGCAGCCCGGAGCCGGGACAGGGTAACAATGGGCAGTTCTTC.

In regard to this clonotype: Being one base from a much bigger clone, this may be a read error. The J gene is TRBJ1-1, the V gene TRBV12-5; a weak D match, TRBD1 (5 bases). The length of the CDR3 is 14 residues. V dropped 8 bases and J dropped 2 bases, with 15 bases sitting between them. Germline V lookup: CDR1 LGHNT, CDR2 FRNRAP. The CDR3 spells CASRPGTGNTEAFF. As DNA, the CDR3 is TGTGCTAGTCGACCCGGGACGGGCAACACTGAAGCTTTCTTT.

This sequence joins TRBV15 and TRBJ1-1; D remains ambiguous. This CDR3 is built from 13 residues. Trimming shortened V by 0 bases and J by 10 bases, and 12 bases separated the two germline ends. Per the germline V gene, CDR1 is LNHNV and CDR2 is YYDKDF (reference sequence). The CDR3 spells CATSRDARGRAFF. The CDR3 DNA reads as TGTGCCACCAGCAGAGATGCGCGAGGGAGAGCTTTCTTT.

This clonotype was counted at least ten times. The chain couples TRBV7-8 to TRBJ1-3; D is unclear. The V gene's germline CDR1 is SGHVS and CDR2 FQNEAQ. The CDR3 has 17 amino acids. Trimming shortened V by 5 bases and J by 0 bases, and 17 bases separated the two germline ends. The CDR3 region is CASSLPIRKDSGNTIYF. The CDR3 region has the DNA TGTGCCAGCAGCCTGCCCATTCGGAAGGACTCTGGAAACACCATATATTTT. Looking up the rest from reference TRBV7-8 and TRBJ1-3 gives the full variable domain: GAGVSQSPRYKVAKRGQDVALRCDPISGHVSLFWYQQALGQGPEFLTYFQNEAQLDKSGLPSDRFFAERPEGSVSTLKIQRTQQEDSAVYLCASSLPIRKDSGNTIYFGEGSWLTVV.

The chain employs TRBV7-2 and TRBJ2-2; D is undetermined. CDR3 length: 15 residues. The V and J ends lost 1 base and 8 bases respectively, with 14 bases between them. The germline gives CDR1 SGHTA, CDR2 FQGNSA. The CDR3 DNA reads as TGTGCCAGCAGCTTAGGGGTGCGCGGTCAGGGGGAGCTGTTTTTT. The encoded protein is CASSLGVRGQGELFF.

The chain couples TRBV7-9 to TRBJ1-5; 10 bases align to TRBD1. Germline V gene sequence: CDR1 SEHNR, CDR2 FQNEAQ (reference sequence). With 4 bases clipped from V and 2 bases from J, the junction kept 2 bases outside the gene matches. There are 15 residues in the CDR3. Here the CDR3 reads CASSSGQGCNQPQHF. CDR3 sequence (DNA): TGTGCCAGCAGCTCGGGACAGGGGTGCAATCAGCCCCAGCATTTT.

This chain uses TRBV7-3 with TRBJ2-5, with a tentative D call TRBD1 (6 bases). Germline loops: CDR1 SGHTA, CDR2 FQGTGA. The CDR3 totals 13 residues. The ends were cut back, 3 bases at V and 6 bases at J, with 11 bases in the middle. The CDR3 DNA is TGTGCCAGCAGCTTCCGGGACAAACAGACCCAGTACTTC. Residues: CASSFRDKQTQYF.

The genes are TRBV7-7 and TRBJ2-3; D is ambiguous. With 8 bases removed from V and 6 bases from J, the gap between germline ends came to 9 bases. The CDR3 loop spans 11 amino acids. The germline V gene encodes CDR1 SSHAT and CDR2 FNYEAQ (reference sequence). The CDR3: CASSEKDTQYF. The CDR3 nucleotides are TGTGCCAGCTCCGAGAAGGATACGCAGTATTTT. The full variable domain, rest sourced from reference TRBV7-7 and TRBJ2-3, is GAGVSQSPRYKVTKRGQDVTLRCDPISSHATLYWYQQALGQGPEFLTYFNYEAQPDKSGLPSDRFSAERPEGSISTLTIQRTEQRDSAMYRCASSEKDTQYFGPGTRLTVL.

This clonotype showed up many times. This sequence joins TRBV28 and TRBJ2-7, with 9 bases fitting TRBD1. Germline V lookup: CDR1 MDHEN, CDR2 SYDVKM. V gave up 10 bases and J gave up 3 bases; unmatched junction bases: 4. This CDR3 is 12 amino acids long. The CDR3 coding sequence is TGTGCCACATTGACAGGGGGCTACGAGCAGTACTTC. This gives the protein CATLTGGYEQYF.